Each of the 9 T cell receptor beta chains below was sequenced from the same sample in a study of regulatory T cells in long-lasting Graves disease. TCR beta libraries were built with iRepertoire HTBI primers and Arm-PCR of CDR3 regions. TCRdb analysed the multiplex PCR reads with MiXCR anew, one entry per CDR3 protein. The table has approximately 350,000 distinct CDR3 sequences, about an eighth seen once. Time point indicated: newly diagnosed GD, antithyroid drugs for less than 3 months. Construction of the TCR library relied on RNA isolated from PBMCs. This sample was also put to use in a study of T cells in Graves' hyperthyroidism and ophthalmopathy.

The sequenced sample was peripheral blood mononuclear cells (PBMCs), obtained at new diagnosis, from a patient treated with antithyroid drugs. These receptors all come from a woman between 18 and 29 years old with Graves disease.

This clonotype has at least ten counts. This chain connects TRBV9 to TRBJ2-5; TRBD2 might be the D (5 bases). CDR1 and CDR2 (germline): SGDLS, YYNGEE. V was shortened by 0 bases and J by 3 bases, with 9 bases between the two germline ends. This CDR3 has 14 amino acids. The CDR3 protein is CASSVDLREETQYF. CDR3 sequence (DNA): TGTGCCAGCAGCGTAGACCTGAGGGAAGAGACCCAGTACTTC.

There are a few counts of this clonotype. This chain connects TRBV27 to TRBJ1-5; D ambiguous. With 0 bases removed from V and 7 bases from J, the gap between germline ends came to 7 bases. The CDR3 extends over 13 amino acids. Germline loops: CDR1 MNHEY, CDR2 SMNVEV (reference sequence). Written as DNA, the CDR3 is TGTGCCAGCAGTTTATCACGGGAGCAGCCCCAGCATTTT. Encoded protein: CASSLSREQPQHF.

This clonotype turned up a few times. This rearrangement joins TRBV6-2 or TRBV6-3 to TRBJ2-4, with 9 bases that match TRBD1. V was clipped by 6 bases and J by 8 bases; unmatched bases: 20. Germline CDR1 MNHEY, CDR2 SVGEGT. The CDR3 is made up of 18 amino acids. The CDR3 coding sequence is TGTGCCAGCAGCCACAGGTGGTTACAGGGGGCGCTTGAGGACATTCAGTACTTC. It translates to CASSHRWLQGALEDIQYF.

V usage is TRBV4-1 and J usage is TRBJ2-1, with D perhaps being TRBD1 or TRBD2 (5 bases each). The CDR3 length is 14 residues. Trimming pared 0 bases from V and 9 bases from J, leaving 12 bases between. Germline CDR1 reads MGHRA; CDR2 reads YSYEKL. This chain's CDR3 is CASSQDQPGPEQFF. The DNA of the CDR3 is TGCGCCAGCAGCCAAGATCAACCGGGGCCTGAGCAGTTCTTC.

This clonotype turned up a few times. Just one base apart from a much larger clone, this may be a read error. Since no conserved phenylalanine or tryptophan closes the CDR3, a read error is the likely cause. The CDR3 DNA reads TGTGTAACCGGACCTGGCTACACCCTC. Amino acid sequence: CVTGPGYTL. The V gene is TRBV28, the J gene TRBJ1-2; D call uncertain. CDR3 size: 9 residues. Per germline, CDR1 MDHEN and CDR2 SYDVKM.

This clonotype was detected ten times or more. The chain links TRBV10-3 to TRBJ2-3; tentative D call: TRBD2 (6 bases). Looked up from germline, CDR1 is ENHRY and CDR2 is SYGVKD. V lost 4 bases to trimming and J lost 0 bases, with 14 bases between them. The CDR3 extends over 16 amino acids. The CDR3 loop is CAISGPLARSTDTQYF. The CDR3 nucleotides read TGTGCCATCAGTGGACCACTAGCTCGGAGCACAGATACGCAGTATTTT.

This clonotype occurred many times. The rearrangement uses TRBV12-3 or TRBV12-4 and TRBJ2-5; TRBD2 aligns across 13 bases. After removal of 4 bases from V and 3 bases from J, the junction contained 2 bases not matched to a gene. This CDR3 region has 15 residues. CDR3 residues: CASSWTSGGKETQYF. The CDR3 region has the DNA TGTGCCAGCAGTTGGACTAGCGGGGGCAAAGAGACCCAGTACTTC.

CDR3 DNA: TGCGCCAGCAGCTGGGGGACAGCTCAATTTAACACAGATACGCAGTATTTT. This encodes CASSWGTAQFNTDTQYF. The chain has TRBV5-1 and TRBJ2-3, with 7 bases matching TRBD1. Trimming cost V 3 bases and J 2 bases; bases outside gene matches: 12. The CDR3 spans 17 residues. The V gene's germline CDR1 is SGHRS and CDR2 YFSETQ.

This clonotype showed up many times. The chain employs TRBV5-1 and TRBJ2-1; D gene unclear. This CDR3 contains 13 residues. The V gene's germline CDR1 is SGHRS and CDR2 YFSETQ. Between the trimmed V and J ends, which lost 2 bases and 6 bases, there was a span of 9 bases. The CDR3 is CASSLGTLNEQFF. CDR3 coding DNA: TGCGCCAGCAGCTTAGGAACCCTCAATGAGCAGTTCTTC.